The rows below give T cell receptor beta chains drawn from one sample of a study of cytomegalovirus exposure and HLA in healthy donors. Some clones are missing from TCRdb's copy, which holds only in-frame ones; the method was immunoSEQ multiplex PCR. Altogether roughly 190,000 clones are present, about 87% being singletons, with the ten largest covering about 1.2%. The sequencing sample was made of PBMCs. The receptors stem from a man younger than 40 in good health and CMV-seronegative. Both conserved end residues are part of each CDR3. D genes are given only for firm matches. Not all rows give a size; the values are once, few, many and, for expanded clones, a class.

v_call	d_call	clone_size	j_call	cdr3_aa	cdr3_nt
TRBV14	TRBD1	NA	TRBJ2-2	CASSQGGRGRRNGELFF	TGTGCCAGCAGCCAAGGGGGCAGGGGGCGAAGAAACGGGGAGCTGTTTTTT
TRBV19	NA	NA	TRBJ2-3	CASPKEEGGGTDTQYF	TGTGCCAGTCCCAAGGAGGAGGGCGGAGGCACAGATACGCAGTATTTT
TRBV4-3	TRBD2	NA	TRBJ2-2	CASSKGTSGGGRTGELFF	TGCGCCAGCAGCAAAGGGACTAGCGGGGGAGGAAGGACGGGGGAGCTGTTTTTT
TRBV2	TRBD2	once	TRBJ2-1	CASIYGGAAKDPINNEQFF	TGTGCCAGCATCTACGGGGGGGCGGCGAAAGACCCGATCAACAATGAGCAGTTCTTC
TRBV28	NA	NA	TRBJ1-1	CASSPSTGMNTEAFF	TGTGCCAGCAGTCCGTCGACGGGGATGAACACTGAAGCTTTCTTT
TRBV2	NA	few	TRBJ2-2	CASAQDTGELFF	TGTGCCAGCGCACAGGACACCGGGGAGCTGTTTTTT
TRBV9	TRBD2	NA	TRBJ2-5	CASSVEGGGAGETQYF	TGTGCCAGCAGCGTAGAAGGCGGGGGGGCTGGGGAGACCCAGTACTTC
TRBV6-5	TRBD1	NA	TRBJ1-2	CASIRTGTKVGGYTF	TGTGCCAGCATCCGGACAGGGACAAAAGTTGGTGGCTACACCTTC
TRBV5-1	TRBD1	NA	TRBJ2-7	CASSSDRVGEQYF	TGCGCCAGCAGCTCGGACAGGGTGGGCGAGCAGTACTTC
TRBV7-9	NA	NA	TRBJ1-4	CASSLEQGLDNEKLFF	TGTGCCAGCAGCTTAGAGCAGGGGCTGGATAATGAAAAACTGTTTTTT
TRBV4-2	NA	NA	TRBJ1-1	CASSRAVEAFF	TGTGCCAGCAGCCGCGCCGTTGAAGCTTTCTTT
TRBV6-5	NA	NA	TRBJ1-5	CASSYGQGPNQPQHF	TGTGCCAGCAGTTACGGGCAGGGTCCCAATCAGCCCCAGCATTTT
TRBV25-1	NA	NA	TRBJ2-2	CASSEYMQGPNTGELFF	TGTGCCAGCAGTGAATATATGCAGGGCCCCAACACCGGGGAGCTGTTTTTT
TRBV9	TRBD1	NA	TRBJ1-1	CASSEQQGANTEAFF	TGTGCCAGCAGCGAACAACAGGGGGCAAACACTGAAGCTTTCTTT
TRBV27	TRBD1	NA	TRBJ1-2	CASGGGQEIYGYTF	TGTGCCAGCGGGGGGGGACAGGAGATCTATGGCTACACCTTC
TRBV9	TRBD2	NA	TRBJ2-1	CASSVETSGRLAGNEQFF	TGTGCCAGCAGCGTAGAGACTAGCGGGCGCCTCGCAGGAAATGAGCAGTTCTTC
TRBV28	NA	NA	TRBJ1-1	CASSFRGNTEAFF	TGTGCCAGCAGTTTCCGGGGGAACACTGAAGCTTTCTTT
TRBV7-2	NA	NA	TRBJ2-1	CASSHHPGLVYNEQFF	TGTGCCAGCAGCCATCATCCAGGGCTTGTCTACAATGAGCAGTTCTTC
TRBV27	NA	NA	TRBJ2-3	CASSFERPDTQYF	TGTGCCAGCAGTTTTGAGAGGCCAGATACGCAGTATTTT
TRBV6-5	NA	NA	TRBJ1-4	CASEQGNINEKLFF	TGTGCCAGCGAACAGGGTAACATAAATGAAAAACTGTTTTTT
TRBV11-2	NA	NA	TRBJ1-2	CASSLDSYGYTF	TGTGCCAGCAGCTTAGACAGCTATGGCTACACCTTC
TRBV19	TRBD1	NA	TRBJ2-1	CASTPGGLYNEQFF	TGTGCCAGTACCCCAGGGGGCCTCTACAATGAGCAGTTCTTC
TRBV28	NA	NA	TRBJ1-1	CASSFLTEAFF	TGTGCCAGCAGTTTTCTGACTGAAGCTTTCTTT
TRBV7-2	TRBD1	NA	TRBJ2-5	CASSSQGQEQEAQYF	TGTGCCAGCAGCTCACAAGGACAGGAGCAAGAGGCCCAGTACTTC
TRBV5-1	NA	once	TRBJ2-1	CASSLVYGGAYNEQFF	TGCGCCAGCAGCTTGGTTTACGGGGGAGCCTACAATGAGCAGTTCTTC
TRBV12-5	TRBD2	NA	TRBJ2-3	CASGPGLASDTQYF	TGTGCTAGTGGGCCGGGACTAGCGTCAGATACGCAGTATTTT
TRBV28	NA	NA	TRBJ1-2	CASSVVWGERVGYTF	TGTGCCAGCAGCGTAGTTTGGGGGGAGAGGGTCGGCTACACCTTC
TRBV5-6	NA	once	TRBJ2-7	CASSGRTQHYEQYF	TGTGCCAGCAGCGGCAGGACACAACACTACGAGCAGTACTTC
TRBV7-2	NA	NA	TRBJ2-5	CASSLSRSETQYF	TGTGCCAGCAGCTTATCACGGAGTGAGACCCAGTACTTC
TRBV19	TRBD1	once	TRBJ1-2	CASTETGEVGYGYTF	TGTGCCAGTACCGAGACAGGGGAAGTCGGCTATGGCTACACCTTC
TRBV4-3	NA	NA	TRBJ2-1	CASSQDPLAVVGAQFF	TGCGCCAGCAGCCAAGACCCGCTAGCTGTGGTTGGTGCGCAGTTCTTC
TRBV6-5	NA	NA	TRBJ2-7	CASTDPTGSYEQYF	TGTGCCAGCACGGACCCCACAGGGTCCTACGAGCAGTACTTC
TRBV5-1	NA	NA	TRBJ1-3	CASSKMAGRSSGNTIYF	TGCGCCAGCAGCAAGATGGCGGGACGGAGCTCTGGAAACACCATATATTTT
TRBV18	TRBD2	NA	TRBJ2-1	CASSPLGIRTSGSNEQFF	TGTGCCAGCTCACCCCTAGGGATAAGGACTAGCGGGAGCAATGAGCAGTTCTTC
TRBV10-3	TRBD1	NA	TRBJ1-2	CAISENRGDGYTF	TGTGCCATCAGTGAAAACAGGGGGGATGGCTACACCTTC
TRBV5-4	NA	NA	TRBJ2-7	CASSLARTYEQYF	TGTGCCAGCAGCTTGGCCAGGACCTACGAGCAGTACTTC
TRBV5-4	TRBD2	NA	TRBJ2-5	CASSSPQAGGQETQYF	TGTGCCAGCAGCTCCCCCCAAGCGGGAGGGCAAGAGACCCAGTACTTC
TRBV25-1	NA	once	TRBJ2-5	CASSDGQGPETQYF	TGTGCCAGCAGTGACGGTCAGGGGCCGGAGACCCAGTACTTC
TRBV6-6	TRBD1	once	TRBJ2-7	CASRDRESPYSYEQYF	TGTGCCAGCAGAGACAGGGAAAGCCCCTACTCCTACGAGCAGTACTTC
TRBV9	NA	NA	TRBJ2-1	CASSPGVPSNEQFF	TGTGCCAGCAGCCCCGGGGTGCCCTCCAATGAGCAGTTCTTC
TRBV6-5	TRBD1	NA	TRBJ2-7	CASWDRVSEQYF	TGTGCCAGCTGGGACAGGGTTTCCGAGCAGTACTTC
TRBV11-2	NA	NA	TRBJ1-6	CASSLDPGRGSPLHF	TGTGCCAGCAGCTTAGATCCTGGGCGGGGTTCACCCCTCCACTTT
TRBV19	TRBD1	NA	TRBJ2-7	CASSPIRGRFYEQYF	TGTGCCAGTAGTCCCATCAGGGGGCGCTTCTACGAGCAGTACTTC
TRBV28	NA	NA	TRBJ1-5	CASSLYPGQPQHF	TGTGCCAGCAGTTTATACCCGGGGCAGCCCCAGCATTTT
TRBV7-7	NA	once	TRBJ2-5	CASSLDSQETQYF	TGTGCTAGCAGCTTAGACTCGCAAGAGACCCAGTACTTC
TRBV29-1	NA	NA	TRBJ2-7	CSTRADSYEQYF	TGCAGCACCAGGGCGGACTCCTACGAGCAGTACTTC